The clone carrying this TCR beta chain is a singleton in its sample. Sequence at one end of the junction differs from germline and may be a read error. In the authors' methods: Scientists estimated how many nucleated cells there were by amplifying reference gene primers. This table comes from immunoSEQ multiplex PCR, and its TCRdb copy is limited to in-frame clones, with some not included. That table gives V, J and clone size, and the DNA gave D and trimming. The data contain around 98,000 clones, approximately 80% of them singletons. The data stem from a study of blood T cell repertoires in COVID-19. Study in general: The United States, Italy and Spain were the sources of the acute and convalescent COVID-19 samples. From T cells, B-cell-depleted T cells, or PBMCs came the material, which was cDNA or gDNA.

The specimen sequenced was peripheral blood. The clonotype was recovered from a man between 70 and 80 years old with active or convalescent COVID-19.

CDR3 residues: CASSQAGKGEF. The CDR3 DNA reads as TGTGCCAGCAGCCAAGCCGGGAAGGGAGAATTT. The rearrangement joins TRBV3-1 (or the pseudogene TRBV3-2) to TRBJ1-1; the D is unclear. This CDR3 contains 11 residues. Germline values: CDR1 LGHDT, CDR2 YNNKEL (reference sequence).